This T cell receptor (beta chain) was found in a study of T cell responses to AZD1222 COVID-19 vaccine. Profiled with immunoSEQ multiplex PCR; TCRdb holds only in-frame clones, not every one. The table lists about 150,000 clones, around nine tenths of them singletons. The receptor was isolated from an adult in good health. The material sequenced was peripheral blood, taken on day 0 of AZD1222 vaccination.

In DNA form, the CDR3 reads TGTGCCAGCCACCCTTCAGGGGGCTACGAGCAGTACTTC. This sequence encodes CASHPSGGYEQYF. The chain uses TRBV5-6 and TRBJ2-7; 7 bases match TRBD1. Trimming at V came to 7 bases and at J to 3 bases, leaving 7 bases not matched to a gene. The CDR3 runs to 13 residues. Germline CDR1 and CDR2: SGHDT and YYEEEE.